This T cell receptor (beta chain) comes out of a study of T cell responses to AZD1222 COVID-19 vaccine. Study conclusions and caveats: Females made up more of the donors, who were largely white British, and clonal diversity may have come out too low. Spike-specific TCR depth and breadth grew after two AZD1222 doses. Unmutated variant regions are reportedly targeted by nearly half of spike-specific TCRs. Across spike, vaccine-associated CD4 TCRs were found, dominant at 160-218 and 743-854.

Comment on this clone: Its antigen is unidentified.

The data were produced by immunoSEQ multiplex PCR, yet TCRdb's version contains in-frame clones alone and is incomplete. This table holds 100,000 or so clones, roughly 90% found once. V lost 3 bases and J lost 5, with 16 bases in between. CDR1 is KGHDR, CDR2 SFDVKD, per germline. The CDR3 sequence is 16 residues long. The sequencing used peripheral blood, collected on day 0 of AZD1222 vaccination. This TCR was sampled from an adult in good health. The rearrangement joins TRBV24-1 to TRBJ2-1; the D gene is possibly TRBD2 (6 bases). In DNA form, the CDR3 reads TGTGCCACCAGTGATCCGACCCGGGACTTCGACAATGAGCAGTTCTTC. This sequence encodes CATSDPTRDFDNEQFF.